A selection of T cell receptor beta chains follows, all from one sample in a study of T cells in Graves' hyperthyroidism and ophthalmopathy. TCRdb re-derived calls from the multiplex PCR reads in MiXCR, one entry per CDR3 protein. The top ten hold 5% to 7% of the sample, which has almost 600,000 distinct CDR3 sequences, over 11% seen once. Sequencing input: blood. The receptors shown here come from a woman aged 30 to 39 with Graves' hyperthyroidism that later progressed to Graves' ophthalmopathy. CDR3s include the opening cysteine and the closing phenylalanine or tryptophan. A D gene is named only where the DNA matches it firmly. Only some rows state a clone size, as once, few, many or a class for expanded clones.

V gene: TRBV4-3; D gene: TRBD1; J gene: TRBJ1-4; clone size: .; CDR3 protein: CASSHEWTGTYTEKLFF; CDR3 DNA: TGCGCCAGCAGCCATGAATGGACAGGAACGTATACTGAAAAACTGTTTTTT
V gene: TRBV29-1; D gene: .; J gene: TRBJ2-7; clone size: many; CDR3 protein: CSVEGWRGANEQYF; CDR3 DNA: TGCAGCGTTGAGGGCTGGCGGGGAGCTAACGAGCAGTACTTC
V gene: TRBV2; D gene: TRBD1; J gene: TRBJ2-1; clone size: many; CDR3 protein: CASLGQGFSNEQFF; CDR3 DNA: TGTGCCAGCCTCGGACAGGGGTTTTCAAATGAGCAGTTCTTC
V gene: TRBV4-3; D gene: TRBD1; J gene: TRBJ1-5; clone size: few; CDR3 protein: CASSQDSYDRERGQPQHF; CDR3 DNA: TGCGCCAGCAGCCAAGACTCTTACGACAGGGAGAGGGGTCAGCCCCAGCATTTT
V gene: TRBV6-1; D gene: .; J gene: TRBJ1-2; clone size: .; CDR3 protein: CASSEVVVFGYGYTF; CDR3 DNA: TGTGCCAGCAGTGAAGTCGTGGTCTTTGGCTATGGCTACACCTTC
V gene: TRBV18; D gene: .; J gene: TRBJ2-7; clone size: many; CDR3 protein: CASSPLGTASYEQYF; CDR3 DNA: TGTGCCAGCTCACCACTCGGGACTGCCTCCTACGAGCAGTACTTC
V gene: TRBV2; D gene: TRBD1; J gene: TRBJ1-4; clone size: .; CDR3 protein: CASRGQEGGKLFF; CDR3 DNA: TGTGCCAGCAGGGGACAGGAAGGAGGAAAACTGTTTTTT
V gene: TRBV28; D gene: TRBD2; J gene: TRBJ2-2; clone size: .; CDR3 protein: CAGGSGRATGELFF; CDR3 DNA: TGTGCCGGAGGTAGCGGGCGTGCAACCGGGGAGCTGTTTTTT
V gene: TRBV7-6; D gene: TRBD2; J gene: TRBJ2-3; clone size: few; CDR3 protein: CASSLVAGDTDTQYF; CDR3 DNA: TGTGCCAGCAGCTTAGTCGCGGGAGACACAGATACGCAGTATTTT
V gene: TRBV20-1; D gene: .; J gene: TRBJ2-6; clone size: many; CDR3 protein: CSARDSNSYSGANVLTF; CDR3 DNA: TGCAGTGCTAGAGATTCGAACTCCTACTCTGGGGCCAACGTCCTGACTTTC
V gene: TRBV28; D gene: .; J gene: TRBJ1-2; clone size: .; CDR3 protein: CASRPTGANYGYTF; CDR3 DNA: TGTGCCAGCAGGCCGACGGGAGCTAACTATGGCTACACCTTC